This T cell receptor beta chain was identified during a study of cytomegalovirus exposure and HLA in healthy donors. Regarding this clone: The antigen remains unidentified.

Amplification used 60 Vbeta primers and 13 Jbeta primers. The protocol was immunoSEQ multiplex PCR, while the TCRdb copy is restricted to in-frame clones and leaves out a portion. The repertoire consists of more than 100,000 clones, with approximately 72% occurring once and the leading ten covering 1.5% to 1.7%. Study-level results: According to an earlier analysis, most TCR beta V segments yielded productive rearrangements about 90% or about 30% of the time. When presence/absence was analysed, sequencing depth was taken to be roughly uniform across donors. One variant, a missense change in DCLRE1C, was linked in a later analysis to TCR beta V- and J-gene trimming. Later on, an analysis tied 15,000 to 20,000 TCR beta sequences to HLA alleles at 0.05 false discovery rate.

The CDR3 runs to 15 residues. V was clipped by 2 bases and J by 3 bases, with 10 bases between them. CDR1 is SNHLY, CDR2 FYNNEI, per germline. The chain is built from TRBV2 and TRBJ2-2; weak D call: TRBD2 (5 bases). The source is a young man in good health and CMV-seronegative. The specimen was PBMCs. The CDR3 nucleotides are TGTGCCAGCAGTGAAACTAGGCCTTACACCGGGGAGCTGTTTTTT. Protein sequence: CASSETRPYTGELFF.